Below, 4 T cell receptor beta chains from the same sample are listed, as sequenced in a study of HIV-infected patients and healthy controls. No cell fractionation was done, so the repertoire covers all unsorted peripheral blood T cells. 450 to 600 ng RNA was reverse transcribed with alpha and beta constant-region primers. Separate chain-specific third strand synthesis with multiplexing indices produced the alpha and beta libraries. TCRdb recomputed calls from the 5' RACE reads with MiXCR, one row per CDR3 protein. In the table there are around 11,000 distinct CDR3 sequences, less than 11% of which are singletons. The sequencing here drew on blood, taken before antiretroviral therapy. The receptor source for this set is an adult with HIV infection.

The chain couples TRBV28 to TRBJ2-7; D might be TRBD2 (5 bases). Germline CDR1 is MDHEN and CDR2 is SYDVKM. The V end was cut by 5 bases, the J end by 3 bases, with 17 bases between. This CDR3 spans 15 amino acids. The CDR3 protein is CASSPGLPPVYEQYF. The CDR3 bases are TGTGCCAGCAGTCCGGGATTGCCCCCCGTCTACGAGCAGTACTTC.

This clonotype is medium-sized by share. J is TRBJ2-7 and V is TRBV9, with D possibly TRBD2 on 7 matching bases. The CDR3 extends over 14 amino acids. V was pared by 5 bases and J by 5 bases, with 17 bases between. Germline lookup yields CDR1 SGDLS and CDR2 YYNGEE. Here the CDR3 reads CASSITGGLDEQYF. The CDR3 region has the DNA TGTGCCAGCAGTATAACGGGGGGCCTGGACGAGCAGTACTTC.

In this sample, this clonotype turned up many times. This chain links TRBV6-5 with TRBJ1-6; tentatively, D is TRBD1 (6 bases). V dropped 6 bases and J dropped 10 bases, with 13 bases sitting between them. The CDR3 length is 13 residues. Germline lookup yields CDR1 MNHEY and CDR2 SVGAGI. CDR3 nucleotides: TGTGCCAGCAGCACGTCACAGGGATCACCCCTCCACTTT. It specifies CASSTSQGSPLHF.

This clonotype was seen repeatedly, ten times or more. The chain links TRBV9 to TRBJ2-7; 9 bases line up with TRBD2. The germline gives CDR1 SGDLS, CDR2 YYNGEE. This CDR3 comprises 15 residues. V shed 4 bases, J shed 6 bases, and the junction held 11 bases outside the gene matches. CDR3: CASSPRGSGGSEQYF. CDR3 nucleotide sequence: TGTGCCAGCAGCCCGCGGGGTAGCGGGGGTTCCGAGCAGTACTTC.